What follows are 8 T cell receptor beta chains derived from one specimen sequenced in a study of blood T cells in healthy people across ages. Primed by a sample-barcoded 5' primer and a J-beta primer mix, a second PCR proceeded for 7 to 11 cycles. TCRdb passed the 5' RACE reads through MiXCR, listing each CDR3 protein once. The sample carries about 500,000 distinct CDR3 sequences, approximately 25% recorded once. These data were also reused for a study on T cells of mothers and their children.

What was sequenced was blood. The receptors shown here come from a boy between 10 and 17 years old in good health.

V and J are TRBV3-1 and TRBJ2-2, with D uncertain. Per the germline V gene, CDR1 is LGHDT and CDR2 is YNNKEL (reference sequence). There are 17 residues in the CDR3. V was shortened by 0 bases and J by 1 base, with 12 bases between the two germline ends. The CDR3 DNA follows: TGTGCCAGCAGCCAAGATGATGCGGTGGTGAACACCGGGGAGCTGTTTTTT. It encodes CASSQDDAVVNTGELFF.

This clonotype was seen a few times. This chain joins TRBV5-5 and TRBJ2-3; a weak D match, TRBD1 (6 bases). The CDR3 spans 16 residues. Trimming removed 3 bases from V and 0 bases from J, with 14 bases in between. The germline V gene encodes CDR1 SGHKS and CDR2 YYEKEE (reference sequence). CDR3 protein: CASSSTGTHSTDTQYF. CDR3 coding DNA: TGTGCCAGCAGCTCAACCGGGACACACAGCACAGATACGCAGTATTTT.

There are a few counts of this clonotype. Its ends do not fully match the called genes, so a read error is possible. The V and J genes are TRBV29-1 and TRBJ2-5; D unresolved. TRBJ2-1 matches the DNA end more closely, so the J call is doubtful. Per germline, CDR1 SQVTM and CDR2 ANQGSEA. The CDR3 extends over 11 amino acids. The chain's CDR3 is CSVTLYSEQFF. The CDR3, as DNA: TGCAGCGTTACCCTCTACAGTGAGCAGTTCTTC.

This clonotype was detected a few times. This chain uses TRBV20-1 with TRBJ2-5; TRBD2 aligns across 9 bases. CDR3 length: 13 amino acids. CDR1 DFQATT and CDR2 SNEGSKA come from the germline V gene (reference sequence). The J segment lost 4 bases and the V segment lost 5 bases, leaving 5 bases of the junction unmatched. The CDR3 DNA reads TGCAGTGCTTTAGCGGGAGCTCTAGAGACCCAGTACTTC. It yields the protein CSALAGALETQYF.

The V and J genes are TRBV28 and TRBJ2-2, with 7 bases aligning to TRBD2. V shed 1 base, J shed 4 bases, and the junction held 9 bases outside the gene matches. The CDR3 loop spans 17 amino acids. The V gene's germline CDR1 is MDHEN and CDR2 SYDVKM. CDR3 loop: CASSLFLAGDGTGELFF. The CDR3 DNA sequence: TGTGCCAGCAGTTTATTTTTAGCGGGTGACGGCACCGGGGAGCTGTTTTTT.

This chain joins TRBV9 and TRBJ1-6; weak D call: TRBD1 (5 bases). Germline CDR1 SGDLS, CDR2 YYNGEE. The V and J ends lost 4 bases and 7 bases respectively, with 12 bases between them. The CDR3 consists of 14 residues. CDR3 sequence: CASSSRDWNSPLHF. The CDR3 region has the DNA TGTGCCAGCAGCTCGCGGGACTGGAATTCACCCCTCCACTTT.

The rearrangement links TRBV29-1 to TRBJ2-1; no clear D gene. The germline gives CDR1 SQVTM, CDR2 ANQGSEA. V was clipped by 4 bases and J by 1 base, with 8 bases between them. The CDR3 is 13 amino acids. CDR3 sequence: CSVGVVSYNEQFF. CDR3 DNA sequence: TGCAGCGTTGGGGTTGTTTCCTACAATGAGCAGTTCTTC.

This clonotype has a single count. The rearrangement uses TRBV6-6 and TRBJ2-1; D is undetermined. Germline loops: CDR1 MNHNY, CDR2 SVGAGI (reference sequence). The CDR3 length is 15 residues. Trimming left V 6 bases short and J 8 bases short, with 20 bases between. The CDR3: CASSPGLTRWDEQFF. The CDR3 DNA reads as TGTGCCAGCAGCCCAGGCCTTACCCGCTGGGATGAGCAGTTCTTC.